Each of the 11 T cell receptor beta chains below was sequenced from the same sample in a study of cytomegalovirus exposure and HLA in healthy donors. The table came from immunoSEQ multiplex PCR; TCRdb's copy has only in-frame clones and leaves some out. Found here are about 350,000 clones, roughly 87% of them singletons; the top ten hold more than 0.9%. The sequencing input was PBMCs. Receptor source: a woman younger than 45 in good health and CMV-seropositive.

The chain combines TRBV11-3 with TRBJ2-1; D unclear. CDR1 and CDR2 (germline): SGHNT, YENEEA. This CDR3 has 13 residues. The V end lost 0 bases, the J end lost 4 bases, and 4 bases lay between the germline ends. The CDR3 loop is CASSLESYNEQFF. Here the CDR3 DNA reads TGTGCCAGCAGCTTAGAGTCATACAATGAGCAGTTCTTC.

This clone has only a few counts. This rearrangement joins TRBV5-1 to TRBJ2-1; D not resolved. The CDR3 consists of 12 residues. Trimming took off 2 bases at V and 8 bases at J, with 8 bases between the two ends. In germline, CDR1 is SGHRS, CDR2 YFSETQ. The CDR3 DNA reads TGCGCCAGCAGCTTCGTCGGTGATGAGCAGTTCTTC. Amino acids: CASSFVGDEQFF.

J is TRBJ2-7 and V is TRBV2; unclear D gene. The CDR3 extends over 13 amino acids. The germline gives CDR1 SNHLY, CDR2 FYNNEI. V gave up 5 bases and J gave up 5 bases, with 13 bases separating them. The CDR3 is CASSPKGFHEQYF. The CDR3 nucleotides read TGTGCCAGCAGTCCAAAAGGGTTCCACGAGCAGTACTTC.

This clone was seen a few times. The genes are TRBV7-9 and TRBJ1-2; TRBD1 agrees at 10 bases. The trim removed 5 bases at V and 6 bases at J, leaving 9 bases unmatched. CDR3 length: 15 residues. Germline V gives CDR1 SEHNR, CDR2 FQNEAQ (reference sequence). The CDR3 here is CASSLMPGTGDGYTF. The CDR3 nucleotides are TGTGCCAGCAGCCTCATGCCCGGGACAGGGGATGGCTACACCTTC.

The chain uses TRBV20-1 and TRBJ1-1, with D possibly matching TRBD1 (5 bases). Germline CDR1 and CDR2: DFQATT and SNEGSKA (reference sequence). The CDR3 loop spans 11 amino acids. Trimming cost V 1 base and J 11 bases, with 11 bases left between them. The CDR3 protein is CSARGGLDAFF. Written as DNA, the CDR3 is TGCAGTGCTAGAGGGGGGTTGGACGCTTTCTTT.

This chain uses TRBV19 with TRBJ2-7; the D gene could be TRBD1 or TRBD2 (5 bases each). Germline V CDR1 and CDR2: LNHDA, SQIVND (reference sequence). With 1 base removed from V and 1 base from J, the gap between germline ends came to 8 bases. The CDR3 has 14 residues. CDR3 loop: CASSIGDGSYEQYF. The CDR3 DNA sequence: TGTGCCAGTAGTATAGGGGACGGATCCTACGAGCAGTACTTC.

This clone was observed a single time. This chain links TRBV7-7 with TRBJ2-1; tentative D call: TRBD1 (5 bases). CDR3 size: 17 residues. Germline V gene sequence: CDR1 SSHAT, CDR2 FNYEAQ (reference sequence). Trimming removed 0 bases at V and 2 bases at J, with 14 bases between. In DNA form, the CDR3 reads TGTGCCAGCAGCTTAGCGACCACCAGGGTTACCTACAATGAGCAGTTCTTC. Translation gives CASSLATTRVTYNEQFF. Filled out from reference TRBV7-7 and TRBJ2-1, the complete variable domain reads GAGVSQSPRYKVTKRGQDVTLRCDPISSHATLYWYQQALGQGPEFLTYFNYEAQPDKSGLPSDRFSAERPEGSISTLTIQRTEQRDSAMYRCASSLATTRVTYNEQFFGPGTRLTVL.

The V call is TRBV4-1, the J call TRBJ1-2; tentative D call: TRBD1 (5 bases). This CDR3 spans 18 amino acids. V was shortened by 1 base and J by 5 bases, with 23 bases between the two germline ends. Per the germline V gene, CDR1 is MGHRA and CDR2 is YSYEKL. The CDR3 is CASSQVSSRAGASYGYTF. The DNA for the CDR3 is TGCGCCAGCAGCCAAGTCTCCTCCCGGGCTGGGGCATCTTATGGCTACACCTTC.

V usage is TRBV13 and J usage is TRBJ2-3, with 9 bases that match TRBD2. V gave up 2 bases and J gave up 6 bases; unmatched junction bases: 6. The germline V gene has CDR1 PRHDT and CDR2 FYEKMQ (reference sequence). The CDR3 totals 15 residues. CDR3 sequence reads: CASSLRRGGSDTQYF. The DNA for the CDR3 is TGTGCCAGCAGCTTAAGGCGGGGGGGCTCTGATACGCAGTATTTT.

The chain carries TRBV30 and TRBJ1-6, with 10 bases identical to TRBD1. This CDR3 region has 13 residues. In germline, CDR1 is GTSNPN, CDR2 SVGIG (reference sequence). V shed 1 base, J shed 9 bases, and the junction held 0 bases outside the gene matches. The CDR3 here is CAWSGQGASPLHF. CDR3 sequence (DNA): TGTGCCTGGAGTGGACAGGGGGCTTCACCCCTCCACTTT.

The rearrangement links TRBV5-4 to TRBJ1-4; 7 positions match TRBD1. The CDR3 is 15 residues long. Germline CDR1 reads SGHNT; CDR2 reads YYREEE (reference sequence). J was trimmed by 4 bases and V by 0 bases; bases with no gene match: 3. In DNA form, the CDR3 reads TGTGCCAGCAGCTTGGAGGGGGCGAATAATGAAAAACTGTTTTTT. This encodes CASSLEGANNEKLFF. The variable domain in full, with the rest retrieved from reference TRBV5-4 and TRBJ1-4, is ETGVTQSPTHLIKTRGQQVTLRCSSQSGHNTVSWYQQALGQGPQFIFQYYREEENGRGNFPPRFSGLQFPNYSSELNVNALELDDSALYLCASSLEGANNEKLFFGSGTQLSVL.